The 5 T cell receptor beta chains below were found in one sample sequenced in a study of CD8 T cell repertoires and HIV-1 epitope variants. No antigen has been identified for these receptors. Generated by immunoSEQ multiplex PCR, the TCRdb table keeps only in-frame clones and is missing some. The sample yields roughly 5,400 clones, 66% seen once. Sequenced input: cultured CD8+ T cells derived from PBMCs. The source of these receptors is a male donor with HIV.

The rearrangement uses TRBV7-9 and TRBJ2-6, with D possibly being TRBD2 (7 bases). Trimming removed 5 bases from V and 4 bases from J, with 15 bases in between. This CDR3 is 16 amino acids long. Looked up from germline, CDR1 is SEHNR and CDR2 is FQNEAQ (reference sequence). CDR3: CASSLIGGEGANVLTF. As DNA, the CDR3 is TGTGCCAGCAGCCTAATAGGGGGGGAAGGGGCCAACGTCCTGACTTTC. Drawing the rest from reference TRBV7-9 and TRBJ2-6, the complete variable domain is DTGVSQNPRHKITKRGQNVTFRCDPISEHNRLYWYRQTLGQGPEFLTYFQNEAQLEKSRLLSDRFSAERPKGSFSTLEIQRTEQGDSAMYLCASSLIGGEGANVLTFGAGSRLTVL.

This chain joins TRBV7-8 and TRBJ1-1, with a possible D match to TRBD1 (5 bases). The CDR3 has 15 residues. V was shortened by 5 bases and J by 3 bases, with 16 bases between the two germline ends. Germline V gene lookup returns CDR1 SGHVS and CDR2 FQNEAQ. The CDR3 protein is CASSLPLGEDTEAFF. In DNA, the CDR3 is TGTGCCAGCAGCCTACCCCTGGGGGAAGACACTGAAGCTTTCTTT. Together with reference TRBV7-8 and TRBJ1-1, the CDR3 gives the full variable domain: GAGVSQSPRYKVAKRGQDVALRCDPISGHVSLFWYQQALGQGPEFLTYFQNEAQLDKSGLPSDRFFAERPEGSVSTLKIQRTQQEDSAVYLCASSLPLGEDTEAFFGQGTRLTVV.

V gene TRBV5-1 combines with J gene TRBJ2-7, with D possibly being TRBD2 (7 bases). With 2 bases removed from V and 6 bases from J, the gap between germline ends came to 15 bases. The CDR3 contains 14 residues. Germline assignment: CDR1 SGHRS and CDR2 YFSETQ. CDR3 sequence (DNA): TGCGCCAGCAGCTTAGGGGGGGGGCCCGGCGAGCAGTACTTC. Its translation is CASSLGGGPGEQYF.

The rearrangement joins TRBV5-1 to TRBJ1-2; D gene ambiguous. The germline V and J ends were trimmed by 0 bases and 4 bases, with 7 bases remaining between them. CDR3 length equals 13 residues. Per the germline V gene, CDR1 is SGHRS and CDR2 is YFSETQ. The CDR3 coding sequence is TGCGCCAGCAGCTTGGAAGGTGCCTATGGCTACACCTTC. The encoded protein is CASSLEGAYGYTF.

This clone was detected only once. The V and J genes are TRBV5-5 and TRBJ2-1, with D uncertain. Germline CDR1 SGHKS, CDR2 YYEKEE (reference sequence). The CDR3 runs 15 residues. Trimming pared 0 bases from V and 3 bases from J, leaving 10 bases between. This chain's CDR3 is CASSLGLVDYNEQFF. The CDR3 coding sequence is TGTGCCAGCAGCTTGGGGCTCGTGGACTACAATGAGCAGTTCTTC.